These 18 T cell receptor beta chains were sequenced from one sample in a study of blood T cells in healthy people across ages. Sample-barcoded 5' priming and a J-beta primer mix drove a second PCR of roughly 7 to 11 cycles. TCRdb used MiXCR to reprocess the 5' RACE reads, holding one entry per CDR3 protein. The sample gives about 780,000 distinct CDR3 sequences, roughly 46% of which show up once; 15% to 20% is in the top ten. The sequenced sample consisted of blood. The origin of the receptors is an elderly man in good health.

This clonotype was seen only a few times. This chain joins TRBV7-3 and TRBJ2-1; D might be TRBD2 (6 bases). Germline lookup yields CDR1 SGHTA and CDR2 FQGTGA. This CDR3 is 14 amino acids long. V lost 2 bases to trimming and J lost 7 bases, with 12 bases between them. The CDR3 is CASSLDGTVNEQFF. Written as DNA, the CDR3 is TGTGCCAGCAGCTTAGATGGGACTGTTAATGAGCAGTTCTTC.

The sample holds a few counts of this clonotype. The genes are TRBV29-1 and TRBJ1-1, with TRBD1 identical over 10 bases. CDR1 and CDR2 (germline): SQVTM, ANQGSEA. CDR3 length equals 14 residues. With 5 bases clipped from V and 1 base from J, the junction kept 4 bases outside the gene matches. CDR3 sequence reads: CSVTRTGGNTEAFF. Here the CDR3 DNA reads TGCAGCGTTACCCGGACAGGGGGGAACACTGAAGCTTTCTTT.

V and J are TRBV25-1 and TRBJ1-3; no firm D call. The CDR3 loop spans 16 amino acids. Germline loops: CDR1 MGHDK, CDR2 SYGVNS. The ends were cut back, 2 bases at V and 0 bases at J, with 11 bases in the middle. This CDR3 is CASSETAAYSGNTIYF. The CDR3 DNA reads TGTGCCAGCAGTGAAACGGCAGCGTACTCTGGAAACACCATATATTTT.

The rearrangement uses TRBV5-6 and TRBJ2-4, with 7 bases aligning to TRBD2. The tail of the sequence fits TRBJ2-7 better, so the J call may be wrong. The CDR3 covers 14 residues. Germline V gene lookup returns CDR1 SGHDT and CDR2 YYEEEE. The CDR3 is CASSSTSAIYEQYF. As DNA, the CDR3 is TGTGCCAGCAGCTCAACTAGCGCCATTTACGAGCAGTACTTC.

This clonotype has a handful of counts. The CDR3 protein is CASSSRDRATVEQFF. The CDR3 coding sequence is TGTGCCAGCAGTTCTCGGGACAGGGCTACAGTAGAGCAGTTCTTC. J is TRBJ2-1 and V is TRBV12-3 or TRBV12-4; 9 bases match TRBD1. V dropped 4 bases and J dropped 10; count of bases not matched to a gene: 11. The CDR3 spans 15 residues.

V usage is TRBV13 and J usage is TRBJ1-5, with D perhaps TRBD1 (5 bases). V lost 4 bases to trimming and J lost 4 bases, with 14 bases between them. The CDR3 consists of 15 residues. Germline-derived CDR1 and CDR2 are PRHDT and FYEKMQ (reference sequence). The CDR3 DNA is TGTGCCAGCAGCTCCTCCGGGACGGTAAATCAGCCCCAGCATTTT. Amino acids: CASSSSGTVNQPQHF.

This clonotype was detected only a few times. The V gene is TRBV3-1, the J gene TRBJ1-1; D is undetermined. V shed 1 base and J shed 3 bases, with 12 bases lying between them. The CDR3 has 15 residues. Germline-derived CDR1 and CDR2 are LGHDT and YNNKEL (reference sequence). CDR3 nucleotides: TGTGCCAGCAGCCAAGGTGCCCCTAGGGACACTGAAGCTTTCTTT. Amino acid sequence: CASSQGAPRDTEAFF.

The chain uses TRBV27 and TRBJ2-7, with 7 positions matching TRBD2. This CDR3 region has 16 residues. The junction had 17 bases not matched to a gene; V was cut back by 5 bases and J by 7 bases. Germline V gives CDR1 MNHEY, CDR2 SMNVEV (reference sequence). CDR3 coding DNA: TGTGCCAGCAGTAACTGGGCTAGCGGCCCCCGAGGGGAGCAGTACTTC. It specifies CASSNWASGPRGEQYF.

Comments on this clonotype: A single base separates this from a much larger clone, so it may be a read error. The chain recombines TRBV3-1 with TRBJ1-6; D is unresolved. The CDR3 length is 14 residues. V dropped 2 bases and J dropped 5 bases, with 7 bases sitting between them. CDR1 and CDR2 from the germline V gene are LGHDT and YNNKEL (reference sequence). The CDR3 here is CASSQHIDNSPLHF. The CDR3 region has the DNA TGTGCCAGCAGCCAACACATAGATAATTCACCCCTCCACTTT. The full variable domain, rest sourced from reference TRBV3-1 and TRBJ1-6, is DTAVSQTPKYLVTQMGNDKSIKCEQNLGHDTMYWYKQDSKKFLKIMFSYNNKELIINETVPNRFSPKSPDKAHLNLHINSLELGDSAVYFCASSQHIDNSPLHFGNGTRLTVT.

This chain uses TRBV12-3 or TRBV12-4 with TRBJ2-1, with TRBD2 matching over 9 bases. The CDR3 extends over 16 amino acids. V lost 6 bases, J lost 0 bases, and 6 bases stayed unmatched. The CDR3 DNA sequence: TGTGCCAGCAGATCCGGACTAGCGCGCTCCTACAATGAGCAGTTCTTC. This encodes CASRSGLARSYNEQFF.

Worth noting for this clonotype: This may be a read error, as it is one base from a much larger clone. The rearrangement uses TRBV9 and TRBJ1-4; D unclear. V dropped 1 base and J dropped 7 bases, with 14 bases sitting between them. Germline V CDR1 and CDR2: SGDLS, YYNGEE. The CDR3 contains 15 residues. DNA for the CDR3: TGTGCCAGCAGCGTACGTGTGGGCGGGAGTGAAAAACTGTTTTTT. This gives the protein CASSVRVGGSEKLFF.

V is TRBV7-2 and J is TRBJ2-5, with 7 nucleotides matching TRBD2. The length of the CDR3 is 15 residues. With V trimmed by 1 base and J by 11 bases, 13 bases remained unmatched. From germline, CDR1 is SGHTA and CDR2 FQGNSA. CDR3 coding DNA: TGTGCCAGCAGCTTAGGGATGGGGGACTACAATGAGCAGTACTTC. Translating it yields CASSLGMGDYNEQYF.

The V and J genes are TRBV7-2 and TRBJ2-2, with no clear D. CDR1 is SGHTA and CDR2 is FQGNSA in the germline V gene. V was shortened by 1 base and J by 5 bases, with 8 bases between the two germline ends. This CDR3 is built from 14 residues. CDR3 nucleotides: TGTGCCAGCAGCTTAGTCCCGAGTACCGGGGAGCTGTTTTTT. Amino acid sequence: CASSLVPSTGELFF.

In this sample, this clonotype turned up a few times. This sequence joins TRBV12-3 or TRBV12-4 and TRBJ1-2; 7 bases line up with TRBD1. Unmatched junction bases numbered 7, after V lost 7 bases and J lost 2 bases. The CDR3 covers 14 residues. CDR3 sequence reads: CASTSTGVNYGYTF. The DNA for the CDR3 is TGTGCCAGCACTTCAACAGGGGTCAACTATGGCTACACCTTC.

This clonotype turned up a few times. This chain links TRBV20-1 with TRBJ2-3; 11 bases are shared with TRBD2. Looked up from germline, CDR1 is DFQATT and CDR2 is SNEGSKA (reference sequence). With V trimmed by 0 bases and J by 1 base, 6 bases remained unmatched. This CDR3 spans 17 amino acids. CDR3 region: CSARDSSGRFGTDTQYF. In nucleotides, the CDR3 is TGCAGTGCTAGAGATTCTAGCGGGAGGTTTGGCACAGATACGCAGTATTTT.

The CDR3 protein is CATAYTDTQYF. In nucleotides, the CDR3 is TGTGCCACCGCTTACACAGATACGCAGTATTTT. The chain carries TRBV2 and TRBJ2-3, with no clear D. The V end lost 10 bases, the J end lost 2 bases, and 7 bases lay between the germline ends. From germline, CDR1 is SNHLY and CDR2 FYNNEI. The CDR3 loop spans 11 amino acids. Complete variable domain (other parts from reference TRBV2 and TRBJ2-3): EPEVTQTPSHQVTQMGQEVILRCVPISNHLYFYWYRQILGQKVEFLVSFYNNEISEKSEIFDDQFSVERPDGSNFTLKIRSTKLEDSAMYFCATAYTDTQYFGPGTRLTVL.

The table lists this clonotype with a count of one. The gene calls are TRBV29-1 and TRBJ2-5; 8 bases map to TRBD2. Germline CDR1 and CDR2: SQVTM and ANQGSEA. CDR3 length equals 15 residues. Trimming took 2 bases from V and 11 from J; bases not matched to a gene: 16. CDR3 region: CSVERPGLVGNEQYF. The CDR3 nucleotides are TGCAGCGTTGAACGCCCGGGACTAGTGGGCAATGAGCAGTACTTC.

This clonotype was recorded many times. The J gene is TRBJ2-5, the V gene TRBV15; 9 bases agree with TRBD2. With V trimmed by 0 bases and J by 5 bases, 7 bases remained unmatched. CDR1 and CDR2 (germline): LNHNV, YYDKDF (reference sequence). This CDR3 contains 16 residues. The CDR3 coding sequence is TGTGCCACCAGCAGAGAAAGCGGGAGGCCTTGGGAGACCCAGTACTTC. This translates into CATSRESGRPWETQYF. Looking up the rest from reference TRBV15 and TRBJ2-5 gives the full variable domain: DAMVIQNPRYQVTQFGKPVTLSCSQTLNHNVMYWYQQKSSQAPKLLFHYYDKDFNNEADTPDNFQSRRPNTSFCFLDIRSPGLGDTAMYLCATSRESGRPWETQYFGPGTRLLVL.